The next 13 T cell receptor beta chains were all read from a single sample in a study of T cell therapy after organ transplantation (dated by TCRdb to about 2019). The receptor library was made with the immunoSEQ multiplex PCR assay. The table comes from immuneACCESS by way of TCRdb, which keeps in-frame sequences with V and J called. Part of the clones is missing from these tables; in studies checked, under half for an unresolved V gene and the rest for unknown reasons. The sample records 45,000 to 60,000 clones, over 90% of which are singletons. The top ten hold about 3.4% of the sample. In the paper's terms, the time point label means: before start of T cell therapy. The antigens of these receptors remain unknown. The sample was CD8+ T cells from blood, taken before autologous CMV-specific T cell therapy. These receptors were collected from a human patient who had received a solid organ transplant and had CMV disease.

The V gene is TRBV7-9, the J gene TRBJ2-7; 8 positions match TRBD2. V gave up 1 base and J gave up 6 bases; unmatched junction bases: 5. The CDR3 has 14 residues. The germline V gene has CDR1 SEHNR and CDR2 FQNEAQ (reference sequence). The CDR3 DNA is TGTGCCAGCAGCTTAGAGGCAGCGGGAGCCGAGCAGTACTTC. It translates to CASSLEAAGAEQYF.

The chain couples TRBV6-1 to TRBJ1-5; D possibly corresponds to TRBD1 (5 bases). CDR3 length equals 14 residues. The V end lost 11 bases, the J end lost 4 bases, and 18 bases lay between the germline ends. In germline, CDR1 is MNHNS, CDR2 SASEGT. The CDR3 reads CASGAPLLNQPQHF. The CDR3 DNA follows: TGTGCCTCTGGGGCACCTTTACTTAATCAGCCCCAGCATTTT.

The CDR3, as DNA: TGTGCCAGCAGAAAGGTCCAGGGAAGCACTGAAGCTTTCTTT. Protein sequence: CASRKVQGSTEAFF. The chain joins TRBV11-2 to TRBJ1-1; maybe TRBD1 (5 bases). V lost 6 bases to trimming and J lost 4 bases, with 15 bases between them. The germline CDR1 and CDR2 sequences are SGHAT and FQNNGV. This CDR3 has 14 amino acids.

The rearrangement links TRBV5-1 to TRBJ1-1, with D possibly being TRBD1 (5 bases). Per the germline V gene, CDR1 is SGHRS and CDR2 is YFSETQ. V lost 1 base to trimming and J lost 2 bases, with 9 bases between them. The CDR3 has 14 residues. This CDR3 is CASSLTGINTEAFF. CDR3 DNA: TGCGCCAGCAGCTTGACAGGCATTAACACTGAAGCTTTCTTT.

About this clone: The same CDR3 also results from other DNA sequences found in this sample. The rearrangement uses TRBV6-4 and TRBJ1-1; D is unclear. The CDR3 spans 13 residues. Per germline, CDR1 MRHNA and CDR2 SNTAGT. Deletions cut 0 bases from V and 5 bases from J, with 7 bases between. As DNA, the CDR3 is TGTGCCAGCAGTGACTCACCGAATACTGAAGCTTTCTTT. It specifies CASSDSPNTEAFF.

The chain employs TRBV7-9 and TRBJ2-5; D could derive from TRBD1 or TRBD2 (5 bases each). The V and J ends lost 5 bases and 5 bases respectively, with 12 bases between them. Per the germline V gene, CDR1 is SEHNR and CDR2 is FQNEAQ (reference sequence). The CDR3 is made up of 13 amino acids. This CDR3 reads CASSRGPQETQYF. The CDR3 DNA reads TGTGCCAGCAGCCGGGGACCACAGGAGACCCAGTACTTC.

This chain joins TRBV5-4 and TRBJ2-3; 7 nucleotides align to TRBD2. J was trimmed by 3 bases and V by 1 base; bases with no gene match: 5. CDR3 length: 15 amino acids. Germline CDR1 SGHNT, CDR2 YYREEE (reference sequence). Here the CDR3 reads CASSLRRGGTDTQYF. CDR3 bases: TGTGCCAGCAGCTTGAGACGGGGAGGGACAGATACGCAGTATTTT.

The V and J genes are TRBV6-5 and TRBJ1-1, with unresolved D. The germline CDR1 and CDR2 sequences are MNHEY and SVGAGI. Trimming left V 5 bases short and J 6 bases short, with 7 bases between. The CDR3 is made up of 11 amino acids. The chain's CDR3 is CASSMGSEAFF. The CDR3 DNA reads TGTGCCAGCAGTATGGGATCTGAAGCTTTCTTT.

This clone was picked up one time. The rearrangement links TRBV9 to TRBJ1-4; TRBD1 aligns across 12 bases. Looked up from germline, CDR1 is SGDLS and CDR2 is YYNGEE. This CDR3 is 18 amino acids long. The trim removed 3 bases at V and 5 bases at J, leaving 11 bases unmatched. CDR3 DNA: TGTGCCAGCAGCGACCCCGGGACAGGGGGCGCGATCAATGAAAAACTGTTTTTT. It codes for CASSDPGTGGAINEKLFF.

This chain joins TRBV19 and TRBJ2-3; TRBD1 is a possible D gene (6 bases). Germline CDR1 and CDR2: LNHDA and SQIVND (reference sequence). V shed 3 bases and J shed 0 bases, with 16 bases lying between them. The length of the CDR3 is 17 residues. Here the CDR3 reads CASSIVQGHSSTDTQYF. In DNA, the CDR3 is TGTGCCAGTAGTATCGTACAGGGTCATTCTAGCACAGATACGCAGTATTTT.

The chain recombines TRBV4-2 with TRBJ2-7, with 7 bases that match TRBD2. There are 15 residues in the CDR3. Germline values: CDR1 LGHNA, CDR2 YNFKEQ. The junction had 8 bases not matched to a gene; V was cut back by 3 bases and J by 3 bases. The CDR3 DNA reads TGTGCCAGCAGCCAGTGGGGCGGGGGTAACTACGAGCAGTACTTC. Translated: CASSQWGGGNYEQYF.

The chain employs TRBV19 and TRBJ2-7; TRBD1 is a possible D gene (7 bases). The V gene's germline CDR1 is LNHDA and CDR2 SQIVND (reference sequence). The germline V and J ends were trimmed by 3 bases and 6 bases, with 18 bases remaining between them. The CDR3 runs 15 residues. CDR3 sequence reads: CASSISLTGTGEQYF. The CDR3 DNA sequence: TGTGCCAGTAGTATCTCCTTGACAGGGACTGGCGAGCAGTACTTC.

This chain connects TRBV7-9 to TRBJ1-4; possibly TRBD1 for D (5 bases). Germline V gene data show CDR1 as SEHNR and CDR2 as FQNEAQ (reference sequence). The CDR3 has 14 residues. V was clipped by 5 bases and J by 3 bases, with 10 bases between them. DNA of the CDR3: TGTGCCAGCAGCCTGGGACTTTCTAATGAAAAACTGTTTTTT. This gives the protein CASSLGLSNEKLFF.